The 15 T cell receptor beta chains reported below all come from one sample, sequenced in a study of T-cell memory formation after mild COVID-19. TCRdb reprocessed the 5' RACE reads with MiXCR, giving one entry per CDR3 protein. Here the sample spans about 290,000 distinct CDR3 sequences, about 16% being singletons. Material: PBMCs or a T cell subset sorted from them (not recorded which). All receptors derive from a man younger than 35 who had mild COVID-19 (a few samples of this study predate the infection). Cell type and time point are not known.

This clonotype occurred many times. An end of the junction differs from the germline gene, which may be a read error. The rearrangement joins TRBV12-3 or TRBV12-4 to TRBJ2-3; D call uncertain. CDR3 length: 14 residues. For the CDR3, the DNA is TGCGCCAGCAGCCCCAGTGGAAGCACAGATACGCAGTATTTT. Its protein product is CASSPSGSTDTQYF.

This clonotype was detected a few times. A much more abundant neighbour one base away suggests this may be a read error. As DNA, the CDR3 is TGTGCCAGCACGGGACAGGGGAACACTGAAGCTTTCTTT. Translation: CASTGQGNTEAFF. This chain joins TRBV27 and TRBJ1-1, with 9 nucleotides matching TRBD1. With V trimmed by 7 bases and J by 1 base, 1 base remained unmatched. Germline V lookup: CDR1 MNHEY, CDR2 SMNVEV (reference sequence). The CDR3 sequence is 13 residues long.

V and J are TRBV3-1 and TRBJ2-5; D unclear. Germline V CDR1 and CDR2: LGHDT, YNNKEL (reference sequence). The V end was cut by 5 bases, the J end by 4 bases, with 17 bases between. The CDR3 runs to 15 residues. The CDR3 protein is CASSTPRASAETQYF. As DNA, the CDR3 is TGTGCCAGCAGCACACCCCGGGCGTCGGCAGAGACCCAGTACTTC.

The sample holds a few counts of this clonotype. The chain recombines TRBV5-1 with TRBJ2-7, with 10 bases matching TRBD1. The germline V gene encodes CDR1 SGHRS and CDR2 YFSETQ. V lost 4 bases to trimming and J lost 6 bases; unmatched junction nucleotides: 4. This CDR3 is 13 amino acids long. The CDR3 protein is CASSKGDRGEQYV. The CDR3 region has the DNA TGCGCCAGCAGCAAGGGGGACAGGGGCGAGCAGTACGTC.

This clonotype turned up a few times. The rearrangement joins TRBV7-9 to TRBJ2-7, with TRBD1 matching 7 bases. Trimming at V came to 5 bases and at J to 4 bases, leaving 17 bases not matched to a gene. The CDR3 is 17 amino acids. Germline CDR1 SEHNR, CDR2 FQNEAQ (reference sequence). The CDR3 DNA follows: TGTGCCAGCAGCCAAAGGGCAGTCATGACAGGGAAGTACGAGCAGTACGTC. Translated: CASSQRAVMTGKYEQYV.

The table lists this clonotype with a few counts. The chain combines TRBV12-5 with TRBJ2-2; unclear D gene. CDR3 length: 16 amino acids. Germline assignment: CDR1 LGHNT and CDR2 FRNRAP. V lost 5 bases to trimming and J lost 0 bases, with 13 bases between them. The CDR3 nucleotides are TGTGCTAGTGGTATGTTTCTAGATACGAACACCGGGGAGCTGTTTTTT. It translates to CASGMFLDTNTGELFF.

This clonotype was detected a few times. The chain links TRBV7-9 to TRBJ2-5; weak D call: TRBD2 (5 bases). CDR3 length: 16 residues. From germline, CDR1 is SEHNR and CDR2 FQNEAQ (reference sequence). Trimming left V 4 bases short and J 1 base short, with 16 bases between. The CDR3: CASSSGISGGQETQYF. DNA of the CDR3: TGTGCCAGCAGCTCGGGAATCTCAGGCGGCCAAGAGACCCAGTACTTC.

This clonotype was seen only a few times. This chain joins TRBV20-1 and TRBJ2-3, with D perhaps TRBD1 (6 bases). CDR3 length equals 15 residues. CDR1 and CDR2 (germline): DFQATT, SNEGSKA (reference sequence). Trimming removed 0 bases from V and 3 bases from J, with 13 bases in between. Here the CDR3 reads CSARDEQGATDTQYF. The CDR3 DNA sequence: TGCAGTGCTAGAGATGAACAGGGAGCAACAGATACGCAGTATTTT.

This chain uses TRBV7-2 with TRBJ1-3; D gene ambiguous. Germline V gene lookup returns CDR1 SGHTA and CDR2 FQGNSA. The CDR3 runs to 13 residues. Trimming removed 5 bases at V and 2 bases at J, with 7 bases between. Written as DNA, the CDR3 is TGTGCCAGCAGCGACACGGCTGGAAACACCATATATTTT. It specifies CASSDTAGNTIYF.

The rearrangement links TRBV6-5 to TRBJ2-4; the match to TRBD2 covers 7 bases. Trimming took 2 bases from V and 8 from J; bases not matched to a gene: 6. The germline gives CDR1 MNHEY, CDR2 SVGAGI. CDR3 length: 14 amino acids. The CDR3 sequence is CASSYGGVWDIQYF. CDR3 bases: TGTGCCAGCAGTTACGGGGGGGTATGGGACATTCAGTACTTC.

The chain joins TRBV7-9 to TRBJ2-1; 10 nucleotides line up with TRBD1. This CDR3 region has 15 residues. J was trimmed by 1 base and V by 6 bases; bases with no gene match: 3. The germline V gene has CDR1 SEHNR and CDR2 FQNEAQ (reference sequence). The CDR3 DNA follows: TGTGCCAGCAGGATGGACAGGGGGTCCTACAATGAGCAGTTCTTC. This gives the protein CASRMDRGSYNEQFF.

The chain couples TRBV4-1 to TRBJ1-2; 9 positions agree with TRBD1. The CDR3 is made up of 17 amino acids. V was clipped by 0 bases and J by 4 bases; unmatched bases: 9. The germline gives CDR1 MGHRA, CDR2 YSYEKL. The CDR3 loop is CASSQDQGQGTIYGYTF. CDR3 bases: TGCGCCAGCAGCCAAGATCAGGGACAGGGAACGATCTATGGCTACACCTTC.

This clonotype was seen just once. The chain couples TRBV12-3 or TRBV12-4 to TRBJ1-5; D unclear. This CDR3 spans 16 amino acids. V was pared by 1 base and J by 5 bases, with 15 bases between. The CDR3 region has the DNA TGTGCCAGCAGTTTAGATAGGACGGCCGTACATCAGCCCCAGCATTTT. This encodes CASSLDRTAVHQPQHF.

The chain joins TRBV6-2 or TRBV6-3 to TRBJ2-2; D possibly corresponds to TRBD1 (5 bases). The CDR3 has 12 amino acids. From germline, CDR1 is MNHEY and CDR2 SVGEGT. The V and J ends lost 7 bases and 7 bases respectively, with 10 bases between them. CDR3 sequence reads: CASIPGIGELFF. CDR3 sequence (DNA): TGTGCCAGCATCCCAGGGATCGGGGAGCTGTTTTTT.

The V gene is TRBV5-1, the J gene TRBJ1-1; 7 bases match TRBD1. The germline V gene encodes CDR1 SGHRS and CDR2 YFSETQ. This CDR3 region has 13 residues. V shed 8 bases and J 3 bases; nucleotides not matched to a gene: 7. CDR3 loop: CARSVTGDTEAFF. The CDR3 bases are TGCGCCAGAAGCGTAACAGGGGACACTGAAGCTTTCTTT.